These T cell receptor beta chains were read from a single sample in a study of blood T cell repertoires in COVID-19. Profiled with immunoSEQ multiplex PCR; TCRdb holds only in-frame clones, not every one. The data contain 200,000 to 250,000 clones, approximately 86% of them seen just once; the ten biggest clones take up 3.5% to 4.5%. Sequencing was performed on PBMCs or T cells enriched from blood (not recorded which). The origin of the receptors is a woman aged 35 to 49 with acute COVID-19. Both conserved end residues are trimmed from each CDR3.

cdr3_length | v_call | cdr3_aa
11 | TRBV5-1 | ASSSDRGVEAF
13 | TRBV6-5 | ASSLDLRAYNEQF
14 | TRBV7-2 | ASSSGWRGSTDTQY
13 | TRBV7-2 | ASSLLLPGGNTIY
12 | TRBV19 | ASSSGLMQETQY
14 | TRBV24-1 | ATSDPGQGGNQPQH
16 | TRBV3-1/TRBV3-2 | ASSQDASGTLTWGELF
9 | TRBV7-2 | ASSSTGGEY
12 | TRBV28 | ASSFEAGAYEQY
13 | TRBV5-1 | ASSQKTGFGTEAF
13 | TRBV7-3 | ASSVASGGGSRQF
12 | TRBV9 | ASSVTGGRNEQY
12 | TRBV3-1/TRBV3-2 | ASSQGSQGETQY
12 | TRBV19 | ASTPDRGLYEQF
13 | TRBV7-8 | ASSFFSGSNHEQY
12 | TRBV15 | ATSRGGGSNGYT
18 | TRBV13 | ASSSRLAIGGSPPTDTQY
11 | TRBV6-5 | ASSYEQLSGYT
13 | TRBV7-2 | ASSLQLAGPYEQY
13 | TRBV11-2 | ASSLSGTGVYEQY
11 | TRBV18 | ASSPMAGQPQH
13 | TRBV4-3 | ASSPRRGRLGEQF
15 | TRBV6-2/TRBV6-3 | ASSYGFGISSYNEQF
14 | TRBV19 | ASSRILAGGRYEQY
11 | TRBV3-1/TRBV3-2 | ASSQGSGQPQH
11 | TRBV5-4 | ASSKQGSETQY
13 | TRBV6-5 | ASSYEPSGYYEQY
14 | TRBV24-1 | ATSDRDRGNTGELF
13 | TRBV18 | ASSLLGSENTEAF